The present T cell receptor (beta chain) was sequenced within a study of cytomegalovirus exposure and HLA in healthy donors. Trimming removed 5 bases at V and 7 bases at J, with 23 bases between. Looked up from germline, CDR1 is MNHEY and CDR2 is SMNVEV (reference sequence). The CDR3 totals 16 residues. For this clone: Its antigen remains unknown.

Sequencing used immunoSEQ multiplex PCR; TCRdb keeps in-frame clones, though not all of them. Of approximately 120,000 clones detected, around nine tenths appear once; the ten largest clones hold 2% to 2.5%. Whole-study results and caveats: The TCR clusters that emerged in the first cohort tended, a later analysis found, to co-occur in the 120 or so validation repertoires. Cytomegalovirus-associated TCR beta chains were listed, numbering some 170.

This TCR came from a young woman in good health and CMV-seronegative. The source material was PBMCs. V and J are TRBV27 and TRBJ1-1, with a weak D call TRBD1 (6 bases). Written as DNA, the CDR3 is TGTGCCAGCAGTAAATCAACACCCTTTACAGGGTTTGAAGCTTTCTTT. Residues: CASSKSTPFTGFEAFF.